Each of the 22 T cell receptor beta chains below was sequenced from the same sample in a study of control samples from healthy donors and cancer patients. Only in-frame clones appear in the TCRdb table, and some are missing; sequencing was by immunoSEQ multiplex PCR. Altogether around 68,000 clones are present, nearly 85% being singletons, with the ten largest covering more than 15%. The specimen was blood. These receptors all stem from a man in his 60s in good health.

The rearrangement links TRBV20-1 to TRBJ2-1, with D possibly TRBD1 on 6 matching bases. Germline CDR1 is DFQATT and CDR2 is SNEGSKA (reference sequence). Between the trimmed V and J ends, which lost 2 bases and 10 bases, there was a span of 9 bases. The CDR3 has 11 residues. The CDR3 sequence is CSARSDSEQFF. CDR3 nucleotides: TGCAGTGCTAGATCGGACAGCGAGCAGTTCTTC.

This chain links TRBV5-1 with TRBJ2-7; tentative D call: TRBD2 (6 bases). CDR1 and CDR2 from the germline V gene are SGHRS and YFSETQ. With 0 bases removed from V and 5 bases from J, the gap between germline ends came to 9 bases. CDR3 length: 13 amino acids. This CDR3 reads CASSLGGGDEQYF. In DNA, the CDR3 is TGCGCCAGCAGCTTGGGAGGCGGGGACGAGCAGTACTTC.

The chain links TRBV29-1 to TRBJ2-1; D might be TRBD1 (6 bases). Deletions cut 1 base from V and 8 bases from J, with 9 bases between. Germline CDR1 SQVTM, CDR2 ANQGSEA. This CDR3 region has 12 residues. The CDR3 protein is CSVEGWTDEQFF. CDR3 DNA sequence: TGCAGCGTTGAAGGTTGGACAGATGAGCAGTTCTTC.

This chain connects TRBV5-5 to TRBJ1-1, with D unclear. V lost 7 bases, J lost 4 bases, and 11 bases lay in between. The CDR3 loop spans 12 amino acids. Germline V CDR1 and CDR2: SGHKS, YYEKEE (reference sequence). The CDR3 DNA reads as TGTGCCAGCGGACCTTTAGGCACTGAAGCTTTCTTT. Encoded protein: CASGPLGTEAFF.

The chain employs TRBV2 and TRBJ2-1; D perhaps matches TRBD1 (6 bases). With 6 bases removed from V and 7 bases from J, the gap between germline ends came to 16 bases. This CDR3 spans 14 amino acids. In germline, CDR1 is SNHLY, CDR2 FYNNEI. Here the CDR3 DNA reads TGTGCCAGCAGCCACCGGACAGACCAGAATGAGCAGTTCTTC. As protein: CASSHRTDQNEQFF.

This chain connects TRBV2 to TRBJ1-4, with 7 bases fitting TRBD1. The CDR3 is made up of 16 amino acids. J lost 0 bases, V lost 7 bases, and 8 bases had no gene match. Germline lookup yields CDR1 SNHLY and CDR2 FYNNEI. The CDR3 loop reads CASKRTGGATNEKLFF. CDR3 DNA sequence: TGTGCCAGCAAGCGGACAGGTGGGGCAACTAATGAAAAACTGTTTTTT. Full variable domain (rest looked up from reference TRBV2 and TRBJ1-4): EPEVTQTPSHQVTQMGQEVILRCVPISNHLYFYWYRQILGQKVEFLVSFYNNEISEKSEIFDDQFSVERPDGSNFTLKIRSTKLEDSAMYFCASKRTGGATNEKLFFGSGTQLSVL.

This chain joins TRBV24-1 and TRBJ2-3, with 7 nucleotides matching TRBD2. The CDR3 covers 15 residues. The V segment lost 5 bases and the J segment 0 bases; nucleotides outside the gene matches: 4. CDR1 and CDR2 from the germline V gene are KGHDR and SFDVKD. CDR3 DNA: TGTGCCACCAGTGTGCGGGAGAGCAGCACAGATACGCAGTATTTT. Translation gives CATSVRESSTDTQYF.

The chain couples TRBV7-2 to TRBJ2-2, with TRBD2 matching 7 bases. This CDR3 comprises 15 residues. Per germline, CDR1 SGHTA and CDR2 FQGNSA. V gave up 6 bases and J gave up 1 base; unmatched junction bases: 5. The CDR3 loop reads CASRTGTKNTGELFF. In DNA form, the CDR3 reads TGTGCCAGCAGAACCGGGACTAAGAACACCGGGGAGCTGTTTTTT. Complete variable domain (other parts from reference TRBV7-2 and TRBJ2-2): GAGVSQSPSNKVTEKGKDVELRCDPISGHTALYWYRQSLGQGLEFLIYFQGNSAPDKSGLPSDRFSAERTGGSVSTLTIQRTQQEDSAVYLCASRTGTKNTGELFFGEGSRLTVL.

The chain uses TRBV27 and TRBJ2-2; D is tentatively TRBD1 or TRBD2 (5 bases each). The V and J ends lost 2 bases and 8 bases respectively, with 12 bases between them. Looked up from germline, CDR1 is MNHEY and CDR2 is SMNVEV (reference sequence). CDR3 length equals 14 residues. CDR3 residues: CASSLRGRGGELFF. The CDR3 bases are TGTGCCAGCAGTTTAAGGGGCCGAGGGGGGGAGCTGTTTTTT.

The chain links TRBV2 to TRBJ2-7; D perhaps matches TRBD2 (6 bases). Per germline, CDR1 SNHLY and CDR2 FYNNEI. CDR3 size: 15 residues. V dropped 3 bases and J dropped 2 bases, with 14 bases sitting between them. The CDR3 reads CASSESVAGTYEQYF. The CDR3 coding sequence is TGTGCCAGCAGTGAGAGCGTGGCGGGGACCTACGAGCAGTACTTC.

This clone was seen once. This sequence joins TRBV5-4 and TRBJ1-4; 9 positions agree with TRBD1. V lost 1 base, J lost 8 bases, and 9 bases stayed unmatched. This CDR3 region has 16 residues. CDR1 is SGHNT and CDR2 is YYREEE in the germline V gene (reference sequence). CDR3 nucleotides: TGTGCCAGCAGCTTGTGGGGGACAGGGAGCGGCGAAAAACTGTTTTTT. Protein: CASSLWGTGSGEKLFF.

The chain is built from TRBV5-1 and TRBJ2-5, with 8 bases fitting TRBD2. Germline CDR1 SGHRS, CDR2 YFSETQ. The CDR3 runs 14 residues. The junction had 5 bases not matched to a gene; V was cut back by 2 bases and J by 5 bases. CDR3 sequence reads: CASSFSGRVETQYF. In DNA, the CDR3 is TGCGCCAGCAGCTTCAGCGGGAGAGTTGAGACCCAGTACTTC.

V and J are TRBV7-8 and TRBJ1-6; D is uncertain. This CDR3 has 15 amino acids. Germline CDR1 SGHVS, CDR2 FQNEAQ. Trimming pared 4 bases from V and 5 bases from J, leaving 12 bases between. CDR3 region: CASSSVSGNNSPLHF. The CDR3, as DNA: TGTGCCAGCAGCTCGGTCTCTGGTAATAATTCACCCCTCCACTTT.

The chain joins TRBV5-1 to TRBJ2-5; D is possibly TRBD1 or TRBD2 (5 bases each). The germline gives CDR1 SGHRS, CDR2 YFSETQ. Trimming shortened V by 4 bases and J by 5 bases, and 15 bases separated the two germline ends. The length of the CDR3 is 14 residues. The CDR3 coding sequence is TGCGCCAGCAGCAGTGGTGGGGGTTTGGAGACCCAGTACTTC. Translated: CASSSGGGLETQYF.

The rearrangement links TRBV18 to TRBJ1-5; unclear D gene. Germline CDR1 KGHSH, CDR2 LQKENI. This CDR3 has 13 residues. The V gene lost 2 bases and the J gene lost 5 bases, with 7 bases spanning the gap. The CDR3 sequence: CASSPERDQPQHF. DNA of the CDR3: TGTGCCAGCTCACCAGAGAGGGATCAGCCCCAGCATTTT.

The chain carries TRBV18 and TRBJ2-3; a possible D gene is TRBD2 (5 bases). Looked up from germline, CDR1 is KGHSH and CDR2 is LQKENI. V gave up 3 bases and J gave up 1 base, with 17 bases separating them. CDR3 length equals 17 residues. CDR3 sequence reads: CASSPYGLAGGTDTQYF. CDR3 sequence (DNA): TGTGCCAGCTCACCTTATGGACTGGCGGGCGGCACAGATACGCAGTATTTT.

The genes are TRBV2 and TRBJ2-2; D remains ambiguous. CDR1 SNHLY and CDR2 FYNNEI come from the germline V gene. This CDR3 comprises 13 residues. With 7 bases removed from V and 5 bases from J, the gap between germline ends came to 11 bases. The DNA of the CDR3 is TGTGCCAGCAAACCGGCACGGACCGGGGAGCTGTTTTTT. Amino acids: CASKPARTGELFF.

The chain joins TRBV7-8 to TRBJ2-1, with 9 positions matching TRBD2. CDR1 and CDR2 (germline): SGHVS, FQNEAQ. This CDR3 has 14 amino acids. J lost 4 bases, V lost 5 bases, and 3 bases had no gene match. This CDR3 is CASSAGGPYNEQFF. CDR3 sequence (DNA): TGTGCCAGCAGCGCGGGAGGGCCTTACAATGAGCAGTTCTTC. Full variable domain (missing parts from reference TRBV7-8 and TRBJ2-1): GAGVSQSPRYKVAKRGQDVALRCDPISGHVSLFWYQQALGQGPEFLTYFQNEAQLDKSGLPSDRFFAERPEGSVSTLKIQRTQQEDSAVYLCASSAGGPYNEQFFGPGTRLTVL.

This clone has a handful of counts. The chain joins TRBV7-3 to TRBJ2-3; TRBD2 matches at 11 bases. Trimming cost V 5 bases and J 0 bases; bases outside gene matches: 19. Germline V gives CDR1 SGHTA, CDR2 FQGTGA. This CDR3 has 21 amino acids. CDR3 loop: CASSTVAGGPTTAFSTDTQYF. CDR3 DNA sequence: TGTGCCAGCAGCACAGTAGCGGGAGGGCCCACAACCGCCTTTAGCACAGATACGCAGTATTTT.

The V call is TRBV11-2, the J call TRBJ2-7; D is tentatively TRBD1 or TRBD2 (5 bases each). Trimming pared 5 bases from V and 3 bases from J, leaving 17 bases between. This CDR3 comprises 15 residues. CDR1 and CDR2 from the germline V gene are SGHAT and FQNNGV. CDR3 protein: CASSQGTVGVYEQYF. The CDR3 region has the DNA TGTGCCAGCAGCCAAGGGACGGTGGGGGTCTACGAGCAGTACTTC.

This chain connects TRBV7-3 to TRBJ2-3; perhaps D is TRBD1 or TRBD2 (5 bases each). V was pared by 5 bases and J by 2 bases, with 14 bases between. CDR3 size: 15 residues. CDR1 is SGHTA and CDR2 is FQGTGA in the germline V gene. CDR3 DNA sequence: TGTGCCAGCAGCCCCCGCCCGGGACCCACAGATACGCAGTATTTT. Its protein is CASSPRPGPTDTQYF.

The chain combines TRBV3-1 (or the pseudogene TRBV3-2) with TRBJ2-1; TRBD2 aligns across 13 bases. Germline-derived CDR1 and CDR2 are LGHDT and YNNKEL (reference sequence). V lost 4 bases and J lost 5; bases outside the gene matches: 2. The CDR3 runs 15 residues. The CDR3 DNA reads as TGTGCCAGCAGCCTTACTAGCGGGAGGGACAATGAGCAGTTCTTC. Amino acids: CASSLTSGRDNEQFF.